This T cell receptor beta chain was sequenced during a study of T cell repertoires in cytomegalovirus infection. Background on the study: Carrying CMV and the relevant HLA type showed in public TCR beta signatures.

On this clonotype: As yet, its antigen is unknown.

TCRdb redid the calling of the reads with MiXCR, one entry per CDR3 protein. The table records 900,000 to 950,000 distinct CDR3 sequences, around 32% of them present only once. This CDR3 spans 12 amino acids. Deletions cut 3 bases from V and 8 bases from J, with 10 bases between. The germline CDR1 and CDR2 sequences are LNHDA and SQIVND (reference sequence). The receptor's source is a human donor in good health (CMV status not recorded). Some clones in this sample may be carry-over from other donors' samples. The chain uses TRBV19 and TRBJ1-2; D remains unclear. The sample in question was cultured CD8+ T cells from PBMCs, obtained from culture after CMV antigen stimulation. The CDR3 nucleotides are TGTGCCAGTAGTATGGGAATCTACGGCTACACCTTC. Translation gives CASSMGIYGYTF.